Each of the 20 T cell receptor beta chains below was sequenced from the same sample in a study of CD8 T cells in Susac syndrome. Reverse transcription of roughly 0.5 to 1 ug RNA used random hexamers. TCRdb used MiXCR to reprocess the immunoSEQ multiplex PCR reads, holding one entry per CDR3 protein. The sample lists about 250,000 distinct CDR3 sequences, 85% to 95% occurring once. Sequencing was carried out using CD4+ T cells from PBMCs. These receptors originate from a human donor with multiple sclerosis.

This chain uses TRBV18 with TRBJ1-4, with 10 bases that match TRBD1. CDR1 KGHSH and CDR2 LQKENI come from the germline V gene. This CDR3 is built from 16 residues. The V gene end was trimmed by 4 bases and the J gene end by 2 bases; junction bases not matched to a gene: 4. Written as DNA, the CDR3 is TGTGCCAGCTCACTAAGACAGGGGGCGACTAATGAAAAACTGTTTTTT. It codes for CASSLRQGATNEKLFF.

The genes are TRBV3-1 and TRBJ1-1, with 9 bases identical to TRBD1. Germline V lookup: CDR1 LGHDT, CDR2 YNNKEL (reference sequence). CDR3 length equals 16 residues. The V segment lost 4 bases and the J segment 1 base; nucleotides outside the gene matches: 7. In DNA, the CDR3 is TGTGCCAGCAGCCCACAGCCGGGACAGGGGAACACTGAAGCTTTCTTT. Translation: CASSPQPGQGNTEAFF.

The chain uses TRBV23-1 and TRBJ2-7; D may be TRBD2 (6 bases). TRBV23-1 is assigned to the ORF class and has an uncertain function. Trimming shortened V by 8 bases and J by 5 bases, and 22 bases separated the two germline ends. CDR3 size: 15 residues. The CDR3 region has the DNA TGCGCCAGCGGGAACTGCGGGACCTGGGACCACGAGCAGTACGTC. Translated, it gives CASGNCGTWDHEQYV.

The chain is built from TRBV24-1 and TRBJ2-1, with TRBD2 matching 7 bases. The junction had 2 bases not matched to a gene; V was cut back by 3 bases and J by 4 bases. There are 14 residues in the CDR3. The germline gives CDR1 KGHDR, CDR2 SFDVKD. The chain's CDR3 is CATSDHGGYNEQFF. CDR3 in DNA: TGTGCCACCAGTGATCACGGGGGGTACAATGAGCAGTTCTTC.

The chain combines TRBV25-1 with TRBJ1-1; D remains ambiguous. The V gene's germline CDR1 is MGHDK and CDR2 SYGVNS. The CDR3 has 14 residues. Trimming shortened V by 4 bases and J by 0 bases, and 9 bases separated the two germline ends. The CDR3 nucleotides read TGTGCCAGCAGTGGAGGACCGCTGAACACTGAAGCTTTCTTT. Translation gives CASSGGPLNTEAFF.

The V gene is TRBV11-2, the J gene TRBJ2-3, with a tentative D call TRBD1 (6 bases). The CDR3 consists of 13 residues. Per germline, CDR1 SGHAT and CDR2 FQNNGV. V lost 1 base, J lost 7 bases, and 9 bases lay in between. CDR3 in amino acids: CASSLGGGNTQYF. The CDR3 DNA reads TGTGCCAGCAGCTTAGGAGGGGGAAATACGCAGTATTTT.

This chain links TRBV7-9 with TRBJ2-1; TRBD2 might be the D (6 bases). The CDR3 is 15 amino acids. CDR1 SEHNR and CDR2 FQNEAQ come from the germline V gene (reference sequence). Trimming left V 4 bases short and J 0 bases short, with 10 bases between. The CDR3 DNA reads as TGTGCCAGCAGCTCCCATAGCGGCTCCTACAATGAGCAGTTCTTC. Amino acids: CASSSHSGSYNEQFF.

This chain uses TRBV19 with TRBJ1-2; the D gene is possibly TRBD1 (6 bases). CDR3 size: 14 residues. The germline CDR1 and CDR2 sequences are LNHDA and SQIVND (reference sequence). V dropped 7 bases and J dropped 4 bases, with 16 bases sitting between them. The CDR3: CASTPAGRGYGYTF. CDR3 coding DNA: TGTGCCAGTACTCCCGCGGGCAGGGGCTATGGCTACACCTTC.

The chain is built from TRBV9 and TRBJ2-5; 8 bases fit TRBD1. Germline V gives CDR1 SGDLS, CDR2 YYNGEE. CDR3 length: 13 residues. The V segment lost 3 bases and the J segment 8 bases; nucleotides outside the gene matches: 6. CDR3 DNA: TGTGCCAGCAGCGGGACAGGGTCCGATACCCAGTACTTC. Encoded protein: CASSGTGSDTQYF.

This chain links TRBV12-3 or TRBV12-4 with TRBJ2-5; possible D gene TRBD2, 6 bases. The V end was cut by 6 bases, the J end by 0 bases, with 11 bases between. This CDR3 contains 14 residues. The DNA for the CDR3 is TGTGCCAGCAGCCACACGGGGGACCAAGAGACCCAGTACTTC. Its translation is CASSHTGDQETQYF.

This chain links TRBV14 with TRBJ2-2; D gene unclear. Trimming stripped 4 bases from V and 4 bases from J, with 16 bases between. Germline V gene data show CDR1 as SGHDN and CDR2 as FVKESK. There are 16 residues in the CDR3. CDR3 nucleotide sequence: TGTGCCAGCAGCCGGGGTGGAGTCCTGGGCACCGGGGAGCTGTTTTTT. Amino acids: CASSRGGVLGTGELFF.

The genes are TRBV4-1 and TRBJ1-2; D remains ambiguous. Trimming stripped 0 bases from V and 4 bases from J, with 15 bases between. Germline loops: CDR1 MGHRA, CDR2 YSYEKL. The length of the CDR3 is 16 residues. The CDR3 nucleotides are TGCGCCAGCAGCCAAGAGGGCGGGGATTTGGCCTATGGCTACACCTTC. Encoded protein: CASSQEGGDLAYGYTF.

This clonotype occurred a few times. The CDR3 is CASRPSSGSYNEQFF. CDR3 nucleotide sequence: TGTGCCAGCAGACCCTCTAGCGGGAGTTACAATGAGCAGTTCTTC. J is TRBJ2-1 and V is TRBV11-3; 10 positions match TRBD2. Per germline, CDR1 SGHNT and CDR2 YENEEA. Germline trimming cut 6 bases from V and 4 bases from J; bases unmatched to any gene: 6. The CDR3 runs 15 residues.

This sequence joins TRBV19 and TRBJ2-7, with a tentative D call TRBD2 (5 bases). Germline values: CDR1 LNHDA, CDR2 SQIVND (reference sequence). The CDR3 consists of 15 residues. V dropped 0 bases and J dropped 1 base, with 10 bases sitting between them. The CDR3 DNA reads as TGTGCCAGTAGTATAGATGGCGGCGGGTCCTACGAGCAGTACTTC. This sequence encodes CASSIDGGGSYEQYF.

The chain has TRBV13 and TRBJ2-1; 7 nucleotides align to TRBD1. Germline-derived CDR1 and CDR2 are PRHDT and FYEKMQ (reference sequence). The CDR3 length is 15 residues. Germline trimming cut 5 bases from V and 5 bases from J; bases unmatched to any gene: 9. The CDR3 protein is CASSNTGEADNEQFF. CDR3 DNA sequence: TGTGCCAGCAGCAATACAGGGGAAGCAGACAATGAGCAGTTCTTC.

The chain carries TRBV24-1 and TRBJ2-1, with 9 nucleotides matching TRBD2. CDR1 and CDR2 (germline): KGHDR, SFDVKD. Losses at the gene ends were 5 bases for V and 5 bases for J; bases not matched to a gene: 6. This CDR3 spans 15 amino acids. CDR3 loop: CATSARTSADNEQFF. The DNA for the CDR3 is TGTGCCACCAGTGCCCGGACTAGCGCGGACAATGAGCAGTTCTTC.

This clonotype was seen a handful of times. This chain connects TRBV27 to TRBJ2-1; D gene ambiguous. The CDR3 loop spans 13 amino acids. Per germline, CDR1 MNHEY and CDR2 SMNVEV (reference sequence). V was clipped by 5 bases and J by 2 bases, with 7 bases between them. The CDR3 loop reads CASSPLTYNEQFF. CDR3 nucleotide sequence: TGTGCCAGCAGTCCATTGACCTACAATGAGCAGTTCTTC.

In nucleotides, the CDR3 is TGTGCCAGCAGCACCCCCCGACGCGGGGATGGCTGGGAGACCCAGTACTTC. This encodes CASSTPRRGDGWETQYF. The chain couples TRBV5-4 to TRBJ2-5, with D perhaps TRBD2 (6 bases). Per the germline V gene, CDR1 is SGHNT and CDR2 is YYREEE (reference sequence). CDR3 size: 17 residues. Trimming took off 4 bases at V and 5 bases at J, with 24 bases between the two ends.

The genes are TRBV28 and TRBJ2-1; TRBD2 aligns across 12 bases. Germline values: CDR1 MDHEN, CDR2 SYDVKM. Trimming took 5 bases from V and 8 from J; bases not matched to a gene: 16. The CDR3 sequence is 18 residues long. The CDR3 reads CASSPPARLAGVVYEQFF. The DNA for the CDR3 is TGTGCCAGCAGTCCACCCGCCCGACTAGCGGGAGTTGTCTATGAGCAGTTCTTC.

A note on this clonotype: A junction boundary mismatches the germline segment, possibly from a read error. The chain employs TRBV29-1 and TRBJ1-1; D is perhaps TRBD1 (6 bases). This CDR3 is built from 11 residues. Germline V CDR1 and CDR2: SQVTM, ANQGSEA. The CDR3 DNA reads TGTGGGGGCAGGGAGGTCACTGAAGCTTTCTTT. Its translation is CGGREVTEAFF.